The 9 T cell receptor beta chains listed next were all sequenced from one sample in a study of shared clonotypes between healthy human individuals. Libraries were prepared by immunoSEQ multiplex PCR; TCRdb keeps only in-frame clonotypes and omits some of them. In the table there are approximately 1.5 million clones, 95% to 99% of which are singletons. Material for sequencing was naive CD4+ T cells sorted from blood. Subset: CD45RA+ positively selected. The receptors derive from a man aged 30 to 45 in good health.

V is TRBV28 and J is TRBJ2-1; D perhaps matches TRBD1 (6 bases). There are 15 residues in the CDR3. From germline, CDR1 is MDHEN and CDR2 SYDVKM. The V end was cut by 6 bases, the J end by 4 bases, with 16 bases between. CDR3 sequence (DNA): TGTGCCAGCAGAATGGGGGACAAGGGGTACAATGAGCAGTTCTTC. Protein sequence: CASRMGDKGYNEQFF.

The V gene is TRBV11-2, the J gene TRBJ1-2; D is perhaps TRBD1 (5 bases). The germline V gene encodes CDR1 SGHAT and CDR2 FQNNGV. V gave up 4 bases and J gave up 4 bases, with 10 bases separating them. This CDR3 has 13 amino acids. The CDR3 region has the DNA TGTGCCAGCAGCTCCGACAGAATCTATGGCTACACCTTC. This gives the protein CASSSDRIYGYTF.

The CDR3 DNA follows: TGTGCCAGCAGTTTATCCTGGTACTCCTACGAGCAGTACTTC. Translating gives CASSLSWYSYEQYF. The genes are TRBV27 and TRBJ2-7; D gene ambiguous. CDR1 is MNHEY, CDR2 SMNVEV, per germline (reference sequence). The CDR3 spans 14 residues. The V end was cut by 0 bases, the J end by 0 bases, with 6 bases between.

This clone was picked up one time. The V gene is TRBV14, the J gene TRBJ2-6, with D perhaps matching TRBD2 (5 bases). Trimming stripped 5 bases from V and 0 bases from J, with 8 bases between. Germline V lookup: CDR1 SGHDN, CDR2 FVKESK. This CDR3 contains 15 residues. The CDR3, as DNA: TGTGCCAGCAGCTTTGAGGGCTCTGGGGCCAACGTCCTGACTTTC. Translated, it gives CASSFEGSGANVLTF.

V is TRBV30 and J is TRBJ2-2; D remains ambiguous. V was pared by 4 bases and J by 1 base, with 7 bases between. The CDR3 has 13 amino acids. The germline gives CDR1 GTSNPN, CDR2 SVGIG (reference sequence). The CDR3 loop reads CAWNRKNTGELFF. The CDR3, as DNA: TGTGCCTGGAACAGAAAGAACACCGGGGAGCTGTTTTTT.

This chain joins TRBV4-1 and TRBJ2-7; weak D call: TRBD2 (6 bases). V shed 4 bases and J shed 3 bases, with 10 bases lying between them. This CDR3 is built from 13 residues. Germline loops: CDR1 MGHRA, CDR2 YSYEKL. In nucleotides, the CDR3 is TGCGCCAGCAGCCCGGGACTCCTCTACGAGCAGTACTTC. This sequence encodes CASSPGLLYEQYF.

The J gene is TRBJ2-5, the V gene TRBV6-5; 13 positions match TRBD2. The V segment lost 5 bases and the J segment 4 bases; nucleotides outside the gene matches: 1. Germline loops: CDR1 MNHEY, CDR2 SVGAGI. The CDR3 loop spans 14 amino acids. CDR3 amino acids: CASSTSGRGETQYF. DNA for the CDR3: TGTGCCAGCAGTACTAGCGGGAGGGGAGAGACCCAGTACTTC.

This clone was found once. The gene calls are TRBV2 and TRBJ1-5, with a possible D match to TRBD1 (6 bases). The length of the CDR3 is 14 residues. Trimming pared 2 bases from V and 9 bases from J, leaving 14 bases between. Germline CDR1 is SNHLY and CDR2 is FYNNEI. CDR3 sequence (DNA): TGTGCCAGCAGTGAATTTATGGGGGCCTTGCCCCAGCATTTT. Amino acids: CASSEFMGALPQHF.

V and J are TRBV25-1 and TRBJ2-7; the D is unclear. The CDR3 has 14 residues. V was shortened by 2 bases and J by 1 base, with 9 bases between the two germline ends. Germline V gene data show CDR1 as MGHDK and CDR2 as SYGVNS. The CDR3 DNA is TGTGCCAGCAGTGAACAAATAAGTTCCTACGAGCAGTACTTC. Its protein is CASSEQISSYEQYF.